The next 10 T cell receptor beta chains were all read from a single sample in a study of cytomegalovirus exposure and HLA in healthy donors. A multiplex PCR was run with 60 Vbeta primers and 13 Jbeta primers. The protocol was immunoSEQ multiplex PCR, while the TCRdb copy is restricted to in-frame clones and leaves out a portion. The sample contains 100,000 or so clones, 74% of which appear only once. Sequencing was performed on PBMCs. All receptors come from a man in his fifties or sixties in good health and CMV-seropositive.

CDR3 nucleotides: TGTGCCAGCAGCCTTAGCGGGAGCCCGGGCGAGCAGTACTTC. Its protein is CASSLSGSPGEQYF. The chain is built from TRBV5-4 and TRBJ2-7; 9 positions agree with TRBD2. Per the germline V gene, CDR1 is SGHNT and CDR2 is YYREEE (reference sequence). This CDR3 spans 14 amino acids. V lost 4 bases, J lost 6 bases, and 8 bases stayed unmatched. Supplemented by reference TRBV5-4 and TRBJ2-7, the full variable domain reads ETGVTQSPTHLIKTRGQQVTLRCSSQSGHNTVSWYQQALGQGPQFIFQYYREEENGRGNFPPRFSGLQFPNYSSELNVNALELDDSALYLCASSLSGSPGEQYFGPGTRLTVT.

The rearrangement joins TRBV18 to TRBJ2-2; 14 nucleotides match TRBD2. CDR1 is KGHSH, CDR2 LQKENI, per germline. The CDR3 consists of 17 residues. Losses at the gene ends were 0 bases for V and 3 bases for J; bases not matched to a gene: 0. The DNA of the CDR3 is TGTGCCAGCTCACCACCGGGACTAGCGGGAGACACCGGGGAGCTGTTTTTT. Translated: CASSPPGLAGDTGELFF.

The rearrangement links TRBV5-1 to TRBJ2-5, with 8 bases lining up with TRBD1. The V gene end was trimmed by 0 bases and the J gene end by 8 bases; junction bases not matched to a gene: 6. The CDR3 has 14 residues. Germline V lookup: CDR1 SGHRS, CDR2 YFSETQ. The CDR3 nucleotides read TGCGCCAGCAGCTTGGGGCGACAGGGGAACACCCAGTACTTC. As protein: CASSLGRQGNTQYF. Together with reference TRBV5-1 and TRBJ2-5, the CDR3 gives the full variable domain: KAGVTQTPRYLIKTRGQQVTLSCSPISGHRSVSWYQQTPGQGLQFLFEYFSETQRNKGNFPGRFSGRQFSNSRSEMNVSTLELGDSALYLCASSLGRQGNTQYFGPGTRLLVL.

The V and J genes are TRBV2 and TRBJ1-5; D is perhaps TRBD1 (5 bases). Germline CDR1 and CDR2: SNHLY and FYNNEI. V lost 3 bases and J lost 5, with 14 bases in between. This CDR3 region has 15 residues. The CDR3 coding sequence is TGTGCCAGCAGTGATGACAGCGTACTCTATCAGCCCCAGCATTTT. Residues: CASSDDSVLYQPQHF.

The sample holds a few counts of this clone. No DNA is shown, since the ends of the CDR3 on it are uncertain; the CDR3 is the one TCRdb lists. V usage is TRBV12-2 and J usage is TRBJ1-3. TRBV12-2 is tagged as a pseudogene. The CDR3 spans 18 residues, counting both ends. This CDR3 reads CASRAGPDRFGSGNTIYF.

The chain carries TRBV4-2 and TRBJ2-7; maybe TRBD1 (5 bases). This CDR3 is built from 15 residues. Germline loops: CDR1 LGHNA, CDR2 YNFKEQ. Trimming removed 1 base from V and 2 bases from J, with 12 bases in between. CDR3 residues: CASSQVRTRAYEQYF. In DNA form, the CDR3 reads TGTGCCAGCAGCCAAGTCCGAACCAGGGCCTACGAGCAGTACTTC.

This chain joins TRBV5-1 and TRBJ1-1; weak D call: TRBD1 (6 bases). The CDR3 is made up of 12 amino acids. V shed 4 bases and J shed 7 bases, with 11 bases lying between them. CDR1 is SGHRS and CDR2 is YFSETQ in the germline V gene. CDR3 coding DNA: TGCGCCAGCAGCGATCAGGGGAATGAAGCTTTCTTT. This sequence encodes CASSDQGNEAFF.

The chain employs TRBV30 and TRBJ1-5, with TRBD1 matching 12 bases. Per germline, CDR1 GTSNPN and CDR2 SVGIG (reference sequence). CDR3 length: 15 amino acids. V gave up 2 bases and J gave up 5 bases; unmatched junction bases: 4. CDR3 in DNA: TGTGCCTGGAGTTCGGGACAGGGGGCCCATCAGCCCCAGCATTTT. This gives the protein CAWSSGQGAHQPQHF.

The chain has TRBV6-6 and TRBJ2-7, with D tentatively TRBD1 (6 bases). Trimming shortened V by 5 bases and J by 3 bases, and 11 bases separated the two germline ends. The CDR3 has 13 amino acids. Germline V gene sequence: CDR1 MNHNY, CDR2 SVGAGI (reference sequence). CDR3 sequence: CASSGDRYYEQYF. The CDR3 region has the DNA TGTGCCAGCAGTGGCGACAGGTACTACGAGCAGTACTTC.

The rearrangement links TRBV9 to TRBJ2-6; possible D gene TRBD2, 6 bases. Germline V gives CDR1 SGDLS, CDR2 YYNGEE. This CDR3 has 19 residues. With 3 bases removed from V and 4 bases from J, the gap between germline ends came to 23 bases. The CDR3 protein is CASSADMGGRGRGANVLTF. In nucleotides, the CDR3 is TGTGCCAGCAGCGCCGACATGGGGGGTCGGGGCAGGGGGGCCAACGTCCTGACTTTC.